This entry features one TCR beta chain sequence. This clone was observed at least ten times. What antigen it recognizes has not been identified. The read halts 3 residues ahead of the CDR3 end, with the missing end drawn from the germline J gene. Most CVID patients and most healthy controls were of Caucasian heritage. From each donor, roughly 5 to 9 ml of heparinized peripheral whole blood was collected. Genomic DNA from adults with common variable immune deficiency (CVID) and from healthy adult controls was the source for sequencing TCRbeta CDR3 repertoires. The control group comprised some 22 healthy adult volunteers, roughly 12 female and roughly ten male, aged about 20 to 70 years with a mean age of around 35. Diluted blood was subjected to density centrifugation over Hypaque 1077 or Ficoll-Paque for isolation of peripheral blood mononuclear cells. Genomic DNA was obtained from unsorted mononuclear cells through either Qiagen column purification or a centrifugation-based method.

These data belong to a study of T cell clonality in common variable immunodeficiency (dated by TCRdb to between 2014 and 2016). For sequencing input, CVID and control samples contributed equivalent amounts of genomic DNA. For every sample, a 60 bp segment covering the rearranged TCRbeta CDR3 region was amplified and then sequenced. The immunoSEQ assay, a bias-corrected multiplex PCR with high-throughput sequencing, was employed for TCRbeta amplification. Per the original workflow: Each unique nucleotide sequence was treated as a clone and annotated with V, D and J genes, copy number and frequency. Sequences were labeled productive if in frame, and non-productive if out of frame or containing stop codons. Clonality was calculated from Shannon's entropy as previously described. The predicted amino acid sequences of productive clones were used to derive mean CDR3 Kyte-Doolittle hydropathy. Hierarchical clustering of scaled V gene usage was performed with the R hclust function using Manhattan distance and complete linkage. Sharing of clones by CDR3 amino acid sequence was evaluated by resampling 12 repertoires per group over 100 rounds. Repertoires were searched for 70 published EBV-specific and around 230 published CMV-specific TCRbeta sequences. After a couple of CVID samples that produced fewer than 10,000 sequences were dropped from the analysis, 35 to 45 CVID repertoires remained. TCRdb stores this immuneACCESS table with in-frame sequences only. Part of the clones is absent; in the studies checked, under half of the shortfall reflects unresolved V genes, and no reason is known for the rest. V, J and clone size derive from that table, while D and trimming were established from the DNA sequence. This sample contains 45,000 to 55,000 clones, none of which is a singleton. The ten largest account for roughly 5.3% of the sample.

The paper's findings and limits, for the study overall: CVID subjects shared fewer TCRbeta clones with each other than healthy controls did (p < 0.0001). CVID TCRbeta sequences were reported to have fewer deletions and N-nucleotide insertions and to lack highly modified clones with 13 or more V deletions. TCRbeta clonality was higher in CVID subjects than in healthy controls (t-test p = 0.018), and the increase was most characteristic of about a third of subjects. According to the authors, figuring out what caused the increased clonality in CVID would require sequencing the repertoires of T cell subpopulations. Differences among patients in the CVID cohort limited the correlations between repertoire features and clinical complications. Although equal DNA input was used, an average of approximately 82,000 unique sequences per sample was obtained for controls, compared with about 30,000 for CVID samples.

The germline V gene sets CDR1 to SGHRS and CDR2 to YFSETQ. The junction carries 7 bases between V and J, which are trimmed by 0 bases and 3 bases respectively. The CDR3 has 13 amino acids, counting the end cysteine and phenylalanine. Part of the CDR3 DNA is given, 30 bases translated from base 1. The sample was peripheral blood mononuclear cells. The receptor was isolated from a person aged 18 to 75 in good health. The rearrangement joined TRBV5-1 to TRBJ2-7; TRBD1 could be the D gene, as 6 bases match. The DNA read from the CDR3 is TGCGCCAGCAGCTTGGGGACAGTCTACGAG. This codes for CASSLGTVYE. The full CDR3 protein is CASSLGTVYEQYF.